One and the same sample provided the 24 T cell receptor beta chains below, sequenced in a study of blood T cell repertoires in COVID-19. TCRdb's copy holds only in-frame clones and misses some; the assay was immunoSEQ multiplex PCR. This sample yields 150,000 to 200,000 clones, of which around 80% are seen a single time; approximately 12% belongs to the top ten. The specimen sequenced was PBMCs or T cells enriched from blood (not recorded which). These receptors all stem from a middle-aged man who had recovered from COVID-19.

The chain combines TRBV3-1 (or the pseudogene TRBV3-2) with TRBJ1-1, with a weak D call TRBD1 (6 bases). V was pared by 10 bases and J by 1 base, with 13 bases between. CDR1 LGHDT and CDR2 YNNKEL come from the germline V gene (reference sequence). This CDR3 contains 13 residues. In nucleotides, the CDR3 is TGTGCCATCACCGACAGGAGGAACACTGAAGCTTTCTTT. This translates into CAITDRRNTEAFF.

The chain recombines TRBV28 with TRBJ1-5; tentative D call: TRBD1 (6 bases). CDR1 is MDHEN, CDR2 SYDVKM, per germline. The V end was cut by 2 bases, the J end by 10 bases, with 27 bases between. CDR3 size: 18 residues. The CDR3 region has the DNA TGTGCCAGCAGTTTACTAGGAAGCGGTACAGGGCCCAGGACTCCCCAGCATTTT. It codes for CASSLLGSGTGPRTPQHF.

This chain uses TRBV9 with TRBJ1-6; weak D call: TRBD1 (5 bases). Trimming left V 7 bases short and J 9 bases short, with 14 bases between. Germline loops: CDR1 SGDLS, CDR2 YYNGEE. The CDR3 extends over 13 amino acids. The CDR3: CASSGDGGSPLHF. For the CDR3, the DNA is TGTGCCAGCTCGGGGGACGGGGGTTCACCCCTCCACTTT.

The chain employs TRBV14 and TRBJ2-7; perhaps TRBD1 as D (6 bases). Germline V lookup: CDR1 SGHDN, CDR2 FVKESK. V was cut by 2 bases and J by 4 bases, with 21 bases left in between. The CDR3 loop spans 17 amino acids. CDR3 amino acids: CASSQPPGRGSLYEQYF. The CDR3 DNA reads as TGTGCCAGCAGCCAACCACCGGGCAGGGGAAGTTTGTACGAGCAGTACTTC.

CDR3 region: CASTGTGIYEQYF. The CDR3 DNA sequence: TGTGCCAGCACCGGGACAGGGATCTACGAGCAGTACTTC. The V and J genes are TRBV12-3 or TRBV12-4 and TRBJ2-7; TRBD1 aligns across 9 bases. Losses at the gene ends were 7 bases for V and 3 bases for J; bases not matched to a gene: 4. The CDR3 is made up of 13 amino acids.

The chain recombines TRBV5-4 with TRBJ2-2, with a possible D match to TRBD1 (7 bases). Germline CDR1 and CDR2: SGHNT and YYREEE (reference sequence). V lost 4 bases and J lost 3, with 22 bases in between. The CDR3 spans 18 residues. The CDR3, as DNA: TGTGCCAGCAGCCTCGGTGGAGGGGGCGCTACTCACACCGGGGAGCTGTTTTTT. Translating it yields CASSLGGGGATHTGELFF.

V is TRBV28 and J is TRBJ2-1; 9 bases fit TRBD1. The CDR3 loop spans 17 amino acids. Germline CDR1 and CDR2: MDHEN and SYDVKM. After removal of 6 bases from V and 0 bases from J, the junction contained 9 bases not matched to a gene. The CDR3 coding sequence is TGTGCCAGCAGAAGGACAGGGGCAACAAGCTCCTACAATGAGCAGTTCTTC. Translated, it gives CASRRTGATSSYNEQFF.

The chain employs TRBV5-1 and TRBJ2-7; TRBD1 agrees at 7 bases. Germline V CDR1 and CDR2: SGHRS, YFSETQ. The trim removed 6 bases at V and 1 base at J, leaving 7 bases unmatched. The CDR3 has 14 residues. The CDR3 nucleotides read TGCGCCAGCAAAAAAACAGGGGTTTCCTACGAGCAGTACTTC. It yields the protein CASKKTGVSYEQYF.

J is TRBJ2-1 and V is TRBV27, with a weak D call TRBD1 (6 bases). This CDR3 has 12 residues. Trimming removed 3 bases at V and 12 bases at J, with 12 bases between. CDR1 and CDR2 (germline): MNHEY, SMNVEV (reference sequence). CDR3 DNA sequence: TGTGCCAGCAGTTTGGTGGGGGCTGGGCAGTTCTTC. Its translation is CASSLVGAGQFF.

This clone came up a few times. V is TRBV19 and J is TRBJ1-5; no firm D call. The CDR3 has 13 amino acids. Germline V gene data show CDR1 as LNHDA and CDR2 as SQIVND (reference sequence). The ends were cut back, 2 bases at V and 9 bases at J, with 11 bases in the middle. CDR3 sequence (DNA): TGTGCCAGTAGTATAAGCATCGTTAGGCCCCAGCATTTT. Protein product: CASSISIVRPQHF.

This CDR3 reads CASKTGTGPYEQYF. DNA for the CDR3: TGTGCCAGCAAAACCGGGACAGGGCCCTACGAGCAGTACTTC. V is TRBV2 and J is TRBJ2-7; TRBD1 aligns across 9 bases. The CDR3 totals 14 residues. Germline V gene sequence: CDR1 SNHLY, CDR2 FYNNEI. With 7 bases clipped from V and 2 bases from J, the junction kept 6 bases outside the gene matches.

The chain joins TRBV5-1 to TRBJ1-2; TRBD1 matches at 8 bases. Germline V lookup: CDR1 SGHRS, CDR2 YFSETQ. J lost 10 bases, V lost 4 bases, and 6 bases had no gene match. This CDR3 contains 12 residues. This chain's CDR3 is CASSRGQDPYTF. DNA of the CDR3: TGCGCCAGCAGCAGGGGACAGGATCCCTACACCTTC.

The chain has TRBV2 and TRBJ1-2; maybe TRBD1 (6 bases). Germline CDR1 SNHLY, CDR2 FYNNEI. The CDR3 spans 15 residues. The V gene lost 6 bases and the J gene lost 1 base, with 15 bases spanning the gap. The CDR3 DNA reads TGTGCCAGCAGATCTCCCGGGACAAGTAACTATGGCTACACCTTC. Its translation: CASRSPGTSNYGYTF.

V usage is TRBV5-6 and J usage is TRBJ2-3, with D possibly TRBD1 on 6 matching bases. Germline V gene data show CDR1 as SGHDT and CDR2 as YYEEEE. Trimming stripped 1 base from V and 2 bases from J, with 17 bases between. CDR3 size: 17 residues. The CDR3 nucleotides read TGTGCCAGCAGCTTGTTTTATTTCGGGGACAACACAGATACGCAGTATTTT. It yields the protein CASSLFYFGDNTDTQYF. The full variable domain, with the rest looked up from reference TRBV5-6 and TRBJ2-3, is DAGVTQSPTHLIKTRGQQVTLRCSPKSGHDTVSWYQQALGQGPQFIFQYYEEEERQRGNFPDRFSGHQFPNYSSELNVNALLLGDSALYLCASSLFYFGDNTDTQYFGPGTRLTVL.

This rearrangement joins TRBV6-5 to TRBJ2-3; possible D gene TRBD2, 7 bases. Trimming pared 7 bases from V and 3 bases from J, leaving 14 bases between. CDR1 and CDR2 (germline): MNHEY, SVGAGI. CDR3 length: 14 amino acids. The CDR3 coding sequence is TGTGCCAGCATTCTCAGGGGAGGGACAGATACGCAGTATTTT. It encodes CASILRGGTDTQYF.

The V call is TRBV5-1, the J call TRBJ2-3; D may be TRBD1 (7 bases). The CDR3 has 16 amino acids. From germline, CDR1 is SGHRS and CDR2 YFSETQ. The ends were cut back, 0 bases at V and 1 base at J, with 12 bases in the middle. The CDR3 bases are TGCGCCAGCAGCTTGGGTCAGGGGGGCGGCACAGATACGCAGTATTTT. Amino acid sequence: CASSLGQGGGTDTQYF.

The rearrangement links TRBV7-8 to TRBJ1-3, with D perhaps matching TRBD1 (5 bases). Looked up from germline, CDR1 is SGHVS and CDR2 is FQNEAQ. The CDR3 has 13 residues. Trimming took off 1 base at V and 8 bases at J, with 9 bases between the two ends. The CDR3 spells CASSLEEGHTIYF. CDR3 nucleotide sequence: TGTGCCAGCAGCTTAGAGGAGGGACACACCATATATTTT.

In this sample, this clone turned up once. This rearrangement joins TRBV27 to TRBJ1-6; D is unresolved. Trimming stripped 5 bases from V and 3 bases from J, with 11 bases between. Germline CDR1 is MNHEY and CDR2 is SMNVEV (reference sequence). The CDR3 consists of 15 residues. This chain's CDR3 is CASSLQPGYNSPLHF. The CDR3 coding sequence is TGTGCCAGCAGTCTTCAGCCGGGCTATAATTCACCCCTCCACTTT.

The chain joins TRBV11-2 to TRBJ2-7; tentatively, D is TRBD1 (6 bases). The V end was cut by 4 bases, the J end by 4 bases, with 14 bases between. There are 14 residues in the CDR3. The germline V gene has CDR1 SGHAT and CDR2 FQNNGV. The CDR3 nucleotides are TGTGCCAGCAGCTCCCCGGGACAACCTTACGAGCAGTACTTC. Protein product: CASSSPGQPYEQYF.

V and J are TRBV19 and TRBJ1-5; no clear D. Germline loops: CDR1 LNHDA, CDR2 SQIVND (reference sequence). This CDR3 has 16 amino acids. The ends were cut back, 7 bases at V and 0 bases at J, with 16 bases in the middle. This CDR3 is CASILNSIYSNQPQHF. In DNA, the CDR3 is TGTGCCAGTATCCTGAACAGCATCTATAGCAATCAGCCCCAGCATTTT.

The rearrangement links TRBV7-9 to TRBJ2-7; TRBD1 matches at 9 bases. Germline trimming cut 5 bases from V and 5 bases from J; bases unmatched to any gene: 4. The CDR3 covers 13 residues. CDR1 is SEHNR, CDR2 FQNEAQ, per germline (reference sequence). CDR3 bases: TGTGCCAGCAGCCCGGACAGGGGTCACGAGCAGTACTTC. Its translation is CASSPDRGHEQYF.

V usage is TRBV7-2 and J usage is TRBJ1-5; D possibly corresponds to TRBD1 (5 bases). Per the germline V gene, CDR1 is SGHTA and CDR2 is FQGNSA. Trimming stripped 0 bases from V and 6 bases from J, with 12 bases between. The CDR3 has 15 residues. The CDR3 loop reads CASSLASREGQPQHF. The CDR3 coding sequence is TGTGCCAGCAGCTTAGCTAGCAGGGAGGGTCAGCCCCAGCATTTT.

This rearrangement joins TRBV5-1 to TRBJ1-5; no firm D call. The germline V and J ends were trimmed by 0 bases and 7 bases, with 11 bases remaining between them. CDR3 length: 14 residues. The V gene's germline CDR1 is SGHRS and CDR2 YFSETQ. The CDR3 loop is CASSLAAGGQPQHF. CDR3 DNA: TGCGCCAGCAGCTTGGCGGCAGGTGGACAGCCCCAGCATTTT.

The chain joins TRBV11-2 to TRBJ2-6; 7 nucleotides align to TRBD1. V lost 0 bases, J lost 9 bases, and 8 bases stayed unmatched. The CDR3 runs 16 residues. CDR1 and CDR2 (germline): SGHAT, FQNNGV. CDR3 coding DNA: TGTGCCAGCAGCTTAGATCCTACAGGGGAAGGCAACGTCCTGACTTTC. This sequence encodes CASSLDPTGEGNVLTF.